This TCR beta chain stems from a study of control samples from healthy donors and cancer patients. The CDR3 has 16 amino acids. Assay used: immunoSEQ multiplex PCR; TCRdb lists only in-frame clones, some missing. The sample includes about 75,000 clones, 75% to 90% of them seen just once. The TCR sequence derives from a middle-aged man in good health. The rearrangement uses TRBV21-1 and TRBJ2-1; TRBD2, as called in the table, went unchecked against the DNA. TRBV21-1 is a pseudogene segment. Sequenced sample: blood. The CDR3 region is CASSKERGLAPSGQFF. The CDR3 bases are TGTGCCAGCAGCAAAGAGAGGGGACTAGCGCCCTCAGGGCAGTTCTTC.